A selection of T cell receptor beta chains follows, all from one sample in a study of CD8+CD57+ T cells in acquired aplastic anemia. One entry per CDR3 protein results from TCRdb running MiXCR on the reads. Of roughly 170,000 distinct CDR3 sequences listed, 45% to 60% were seen once; the top ten hold 13%. The sample comprised sorted CD4+, CD8+, or CD8+CD57+ T cells (not recorded which) from PBMCs. Receptor source: a human donor with aplastic anemia. Each CDR3 is given with its conserved first and last residue. The D gene is left open where the match is weak. For some rows the clone size is stated as once, few or many, or as a class when expanded; others skip it.

cdr3_nt cdr3_aa clone_size d_call j_call v_call
TGTGCCAGCAGTTTAGTAGGGAAGTACGAGCAGTACTTC CASSLVGKYEQYF many NA TRBJ2-7 TRBV12-3/TRBV12-4
TGCAGTGCTATGGCAGGGCAGTTCTACGAGCAGTACTTT CSAMAGQFYEQYF NA NA TRBJ2-7 TRBV20-1
TGCGCCAGCACCGAAGGGCAGGGGGCTGAAGCTTTCTTT CASTEGQGAEAFF NA TRBD1 TRBJ1-1 TRBV10-2
TGTGCCAGCATGGGGACTAGCGGTCACAATGAGCAGTTCTTC CASMGTSGHNEQFF NA TRBD2 TRBJ2-1 TRBV2
TGTGCCAGCAGTTTTCTAGGCAGTCACACTGAAGCTTTCTTT CASSFLGSHTEAFF many NA TRBJ1-1 TRBV12-3/TRBV12-4
TGTGCCAGTAGTATAGGGGAGTACTTAGATACGCAGTATTTT CASSIGEYLDTQYF NA NA TRBJ2-3 TRBV19
TGCGCCAGCAGCCAAGCCCAGGGAATAGATACGCAGTATTTT CASSQAQGIDTQYF NA NA TRBJ2-3 TRBV4-3
TGCGCCAGCAGTGCGACTAGCAACACAGATACGCAGTATTTT CASSATSNTDTQYF many TRBD2 TRBJ2-3 TRBV10-1
TGTGCCAGTAGTATCAGACAGGGAGGCGGCTACACCTTC CASSIRQGGGYTF many TRBD1 TRBJ1-2 TRBV19
TGTGCCACTTTGGAAGGGAGAGAAGGCTACACCTTC CATLEGREGYTF once NA TRBJ1-2 TRBV6-1
TGTGCCAGCAGTGAAGCGCGTGTTCTCGAGCAGTACTTC CASSEARVLEQYF NA NA TRBJ2-7 TRBV2
TGTGCCACCGCGTTTTCCTCTGGAAACACCATATATTTT CATAFSSGNTIYF NA NA TRBJ1-3 TRBV2
TGTGCCAGCAGCTTAGTTCGAGGAGGCACGCAGTATTTT CASSLVRGGTQYF many NA TRBJ2-3 TRBV13
TGCGCCAGCAGCTTGGATTTATGGTCCGAGCAGTACTTC CASSLDLWSEQYF many NA TRBJ2-7 TRBV5-1
TGTGCCAGCACCTCAGGACAGGGCTCTGGCTACACCTTC CASTSGQGSGYTF many TRBD1 TRBJ1-2 TRBV6-1
TGTGCCAGCAGCTTAGCGCGTGCGGGGGATACGCAGTATTTT CASSLARAGDTQYF many NA TRBJ2-3 TRBV7-2
TGCAGTGCTCCAAGGGGGGGACAGGGAACCCTGATGAACACTGAAGCTTTCTTT CSAPRGGQGTLMNTEAFF many TRBD1 TRBJ1-1 TRBV20-1
TGTGCCACCAGTGATTACCTGAGTGGAGGAGCAGATACGCAGTATTTT CATSDYLSGGADTQYF many NA TRBJ2-3 TRBV24-1
TGCGCCAGCAGCCAAGAGTCTTACGGGGAGCTGTTTTTT CASSQESYGELFF NA NA TRBJ2-2 TRBV4-1
TGCGCCAGCAGTGCGAATTGGGACAGTGCCTACTATGGCTACACCTTC CASSANWDSAYYGYTF few TRBD1 TRBJ1-2 TRBV10-2
TGTGCCAGCAGCTTAGGCGGCGGGTATGAGCAGTTCTTC CASSLGGGYEQFF many NA TRBJ2-1 TRBV7-2
TGTGCCACCAGAGCCCAGGGAATAGGTGGCTACACCTTC CATRAQGIGGYTF NA NA TRBJ1-2 TRBV24-1
TGTGCCACTCTCGGCACAGGTCCTGAAGCTTTCTTT CATLGTGPEAFF NA NA TRBJ1-1 TRBV2
TGCGCCAGCAGCCCCTCTAGCGGGGGGGGGCCCTACGAGCAGTACTTC CASSPSSGGGPYEQYF NA TRBD2 TRBJ2-7 TRBV5-1
TGTGCCATCAGTGAGAGGTCGACAGGGAGCACTGAAGCTTTCTTT CAISERSTGSTEAFF NA TRBD1 TRBJ1-1 TRBV10-3
TGTGCCAGCAGTGCTGGGGGGCGCTACGAGCAGTACTTC CASSAGGRYEQYF many NA TRBJ2-7 TRBV2
TGTGCCACCAGTGACGCGACAGGTAGCACAGATACGCAGTATTTT CATSDATGSTDTQYF NA NA TRBJ2-3 TRBV24-1
TGCGCCAGCAGTGAAGCCGGGACAGGGTCTGGAAACACCATATATTTT CASSEAGTGSGNTIYF many TRBD1 TRBJ1-3 TRBV5-1
TGCAGTGCTGGCAGCCTCGGGGGGGCCAACGAGCAGTACTTC CSAGSLGGANEQYF NA TRBD2 TRBJ2-7 TRBV20-1
TGTGCCACCAGTCTCGGTGGGGAGCAGTACTTC CATSLGGEQYF few NA TRBJ2-7 TRBV24-1
TGCGCCAGCAGGCCGGGACAGGGAACTCCTCAGCCCCAGCATTTT CASRPGQGTPQPQHF many TRBD1 TRBJ1-5 TRBV5-1
TGCAGCGCCTATCTAGGTGGACAGTCCTATGGAGCCTACCGAGGCTACACCTTC CSAYLGGQSYGAYRGYTF NA NA TRBJ1-2 TRBV29-1
TGTGCCAGCAGCGATGGGATGAACACTGAAGCTTTCTTT CASSDGMNTEAFF NA NA TRBJ1-1 TRBV2
TGTGCCCCAAGGGTCAAGATAAGAGGCTACACCTTC CAPRVKIRGYTF once NA TRBJ1-2 TRBV7-9
TGTGCCACCAGCGGCAGAGAGACCCAGTACTTC CATSGRETQYF NA NA TRBJ2-5 TRBV15
TGCGCCAGCAGCAGGGACACCAACTATGGCTACACCTTC CASSRDTNYGYTF NA NA TRBJ1-2 TRBV10-1
TGTGCCATCAATTCGGGGACCTATGGCTACACCTTC CAINSGTYGYTF many NA TRBJ1-2 TRBV10-3
TGCAGTGCTGGGCCTAGCGGGACCTACGAGCAGTACTTC CSAGPSGTYEQYF NA TRBD2 TRBJ2-7 TRBV20-1
TGTGCCAGCAGCCCAGGGGGGGGGCGTACCGGCCAGAATGAGCAGTTCTTC CASSPGGGRTGQNEQFF NA NA TRBJ2-1 TRBV4-2
TGTGCAACCAGTTCAGGACAGAGCTCCTACAATGAGCAGCTCTTC CATSSGQSSYNEQLF NA NA TRBJ2-1 TRBV24-1
TGCAGCGTCAGCAGGGGGCTTGAGACCCAGTACTTC CSVSRGLETQYF many TRBD1 TRBJ2-5 TRBV29-1
TGTGCCACCACTCAGAACATCAATCAGCCCCAGCATTTT CATTQNINQPQHF many NA TRBJ1-5 TRBV12-3/TRBV12-4
TGTGCCAGTAGTTCTAGCGGCGGAGATACGCAGTATTTT CASSSSGGDTQYF NA TRBD2 TRBJ2-3 TRBV19
TGTGCCAGTTCGGTCGCATCGGGAACTGAAGCTTTCTTT CASSVASGTEAFF many NA TRBJ1-1 TRBV6-1
TGTGCCACCAGTGATTTATACACAGATACGCAGTATTTT CATSDLYTDTQYF NA NA TRBJ2-3 TRBV24-1
TGTGCCATCGGTGAAACATCAGGGCCGATCTACAATGAGCAGTTCTTC CAIGETSGPIYNEQFF NA NA TRBJ2-1 TRBV10-3
TGTGCCAGCCGGTTTGGGCAGAACACTGAAGCTTTCTTT CASRFGQNTEAFF many NA TRBJ1-1 TRBV7-9
TGCGCCAGCAGCTTGGAAGGGAGGGGTGAAAAACTGGTTTTT CASSLEGRGEKLVF NA NA TRBJ1-4 TRBV5-1
TGCAGTGCCCATCCCGGGACAGATACGCAGTATTTT CSAHPGTDTQYF NA NA TRBJ2-3 TRBV20-1
TGTGCCAGCAGCTTAATGAACACCGGGGAGCTGTTTTTT CASSLMNTGELFF NA NA TRBJ2-2 TRBV7-2
TGTGCCAGCTCTCCTCAAGGGCATCAGCCCCAGCATTTT CASSPQGHQPQHF NA NA TRBJ1-5 TRBV18